Following are 9 T cell receptor beta chains from one sample sequenced in a study of PD-L1 blockade in urothelial cancer. The assay was immunoSEQ multiplex PCR, and TCRdb's table has in-frame clones only and misses some. The table has tens of thousands of clones, 90% seen once; the top ten hold around 1.5%. Specified time point: pretreatment peripheral blood. Here the sequenced sample was PBMCs, taken around atezolizumab (anti-PD-L1) treatment. These receptors were collected from a man in his sixties with urothelial cancer.

The genes are TRBV5-1 and TRBJ2-5; TRBD2 agrees at 14 bases. Unmatched junction bases numbered 8, after V lost 0 bases and J lost 4 bases. CDR3 length: 18 amino acids. Germline values: CDR1 SGHRS, CDR2 YFSETQ. CDR3 amino acids: CASSLARLAGGPGETQYF. CDR3 in DNA: TGCGCCAGCAGCTTGGCCCGACTAGCGGGGGGGCCTGGAGAGACCCAGTACTTC.

J is TRBJ2-3 and V is TRBV5-1; 14 bases map to TRBD2. Germline V gene sequence: CDR1 SGHRS, CDR2 YFSETQ. The CDR3 is 18 amino acids. With 4 bases clipped from V and 0 bases from J, the junction kept 7 bases outside the gene matches. DNA for the CDR3: TGCGCCAGCAGCGTCGGGACTAGCGGGGGCCCTAGCACAGATACGCAGTATTTT. Protein: CASSVGTSGGPSTDTQYF.

This clone was observed a single time. V is TRBV6-5 and J is TRBJ2-7; 11 bases are a match to TRBD1. Germline trimming cut 6 bases from V and 3 bases from J; bases unmatched to any gene: 7. Germline V lookup: CDR1 MNHEY, CDR2 SVGAGI. The CDR3 runs to 15 residues. CDR3 coding DNA: TGTGCCAGCAGATTCCGGGACAGGGGGGTCTACGAGCAGTACTTC. It codes for CASRFRDRGVYEQYF.

V and J are TRBV7-9 and TRBJ1-1, with a tentative D call TRBD1 (5 bases). V was pared by 1 base and J by 11 bases, with 11 bases between. The V gene's germline CDR1 is SEHNR and CDR2 FQNEAQ (reference sequence). The CDR3 contains 12 residues. CDR3 protein: CASSLDPRGAFF. The CDR3 DNA reads TGTGCCAGCAGCTTAGATCCGCGGGGGGCTTTCTTT.

The gene calls are TRBV25-1 and TRBJ2-5, with TRBD2 as a possible D gene (6 bases). The CDR3 loop spans 14 amino acids. V lost 4 bases and J 5 bases, leaving 14 bases between the germline ends. Per germline, CDR1 MGHDK and CDR2 SYGVNS. The CDR3 coding sequence is TGTGCCAGCAGTGGGGTCGGGGGTAGCGAGACCCAGTACTTC. This encodes CASSGVGGSETQYF.

The CDR3 loop reads CASSKDGGAVLTQETQYF. In nucleotides, the CDR3 is TGTGCCAGCAGCAAAGATGGGGGGGCCGTACTTACCCAAGAGACCCAGTACTTC. This chain links TRBV21-1 with TRBJ2-5; the D segment call TRBD2 is taken from the table without a DNA check. TRBV21-1 is a pseudogene locus. The CDR3 runs 18 residues.

The rearrangement links TRBV11-1 to TRBJ2-1, with a tentative D call TRBD2 (5 bases). The V end was cut by 5 bases, the J end by 4 bases, with 9 bases between. The CDR3 is 13 residues long. Germline lookup yields CDR1 SGHAT and CDR2 FQDESV (reference sequence). In DNA, the CDR3 is TGTGCCAGCAGCAAACAGCGGTACAATGAGCAGTTCTTC. Protein sequence: CASSKQRYNEQFF.

This sequence joins TRBV15 and TRBJ1-2, with a possible D match to TRBD1 (5 bases). This CDR3 has 13 amino acids. V was trimmed by 4 bases and J by 4 bases, leaving 10 bases between them. Germline V lookup: CDR1 LNHNV, CDR2 YYDKDF (reference sequence). The CDR3 here is CATSTTDSYGYTF. Here the CDR3 DNA reads TGTGCCACCAGCACGACAGATAGCTATGGCTACACCTTC.

The chain couples TRBV7-9 to TRBJ1-4; TRBD1 matches 7 bases. Germline loops: CDR1 SEHNR, CDR2 FQNEAQ (reference sequence). The CDR3 sequence is 15 residues long. V was clipped by 5 bases and J by 4 bases; unmatched bases: 7. CDR3 region: CASSQGTAVNEKLFF. The CDR3 coding sequence is TGTGCCAGCAGCCAAGGGACAGCTGTTAATGAAAAACTGTTTTTT.